The 5 T cell receptor beta chains given below trace back to one sample, sequenced in a study of T cell changes during pregnancy in multiple sclerosis. Assay: immunoSEQ multiplex PCR; the TCRdb copy retains only in-frame clones and omits some. The table includes fewer than 50,000 clones, roughly 91% detected once. This sample comprised CD8+ T cells from peripheral blood mononuclear cells, obtained in the third trimester of pregnancy. These receptors originate from a female donor with multiple sclerosis, enrolled in a pregnancy study.

The chain is built from TRBV5-1 and TRBJ1-3; D remains unclear. The length of the CDR3 is 14 residues. The V and J ends lost 0 bases and 8 bases respectively, with 12 bases between them. CDR1 and CDR2 (germline): SGHRS, YFSETQ. The CDR3 DNA is TGCGCCAGCAGCTTGGGACCCCGGGATGACACCATATATTTT. This gives the protein CASSLGPRDDTIYF.

The CDR3 spells CASSQMSGGAANEQFF. In DNA, the CDR3 is TGCGCCAGCAGCCAAATGAGCGGGGGGGCCGCCAATGAGCAGTTCTTC. The chain is built from TRBV4-3 and TRBJ2-1, with TRBD2 identical over 10 bases. Germline V gene data show CDR1 as LGHNA and CDR2 as YSLEER. V gave up 2 bases and J gave up 6 bases; unmatched junction bases: 7. CDR3 length: 16 residues.

This chain joins TRBV7-2 and TRBJ1-4, with D perhaps TRBD1 (5 bases). Trimming shortened V by 4 bases and J by 4 bases, and 13 bases separated the two germline ends. The CDR3 is made up of 15 amino acids. From germline, CDR1 is SGHTA and CDR2 FQGNSA. The CDR3 DNA follows: TGTGCCAGCAGCTCCCTCAGGACAATTAATGAAAAACTGTTTTTT. As protein: CASSSLRTINEKLFF.

The rearrangement joins TRBV4-3 to TRBJ1-1, with D possibly being TRBD1 (6 bases). Germline V CDR1 and CDR2: LGHNA, YSLEER. The CDR3 sequence is 15 residues long. The germline V and J ends were trimmed by 0 bases and 2 bases, with 10 bases remaining between them. This chain's CDR3 is CASSQEGGLNTEAFF. DNA of the CDR3: TGCGCCAGCAGCCAAGAGGGGGGGCTAAACACTGAAGCTTTCTTT.

The chain uses TRBV5-6 and TRBJ2-1, with D possibly matching TRBD1 (5 bases). Germline CDR1 is SGHDT and CDR2 is YYEEEE. With 4 bases removed from V and 3 bases from J, the gap between germline ends came to 11 bases. The CDR3 runs 14 residues. For the CDR3, the DNA is TGTGCCAGCAGCCCACAGGACGGCTACAATGAGCAGTTCTTC. Protein: CASSPQDGYNEQFF.